This TCR beta chain is from a study of beta chain features in type 1 diabetes. In its sample, this clone was seen a few times. What it recognizes is unknown. Sorting based on CD45RO/CCR7/CD25/CD127/CD95/CD27 separated CD4+ naive, central memory, regulatory and stem cell-like memory cells. Study findings and constraints: Researchers cautioned that cDNA sequencing could over-represent cells with high TCR expression. Shortening of TCRB CDR3s, moderate but significant, appeared in all four CD4+ subsets of Type 1 diabetes patients.

Germline CDR1 is SGHDT and CDR2 is YYEEEE. The CDR3 has 15 amino acids. V dropped 0 bases and J dropped 6; count of bases not matched to a gene: 2. Sequenced material consisted of expressed TCRB transcripts (all of the isolated RNA was reverse transcribed). Libraries were prepared by immunoSEQ multiplex PCR; TCRdb keeps only in-frame clonotypes and omits some of them. The sample gives 150,000 to 200,000 clones, approximately 9.9% of which show up once; about 2.1% is in the top ten. The TCR originated in a woman younger than 30 in good health. Material: central memory CD4+ T cells from blood. This rearrangement joins TRBV5-6 to TRBJ2-1; TRBD2 matches 11 bases. The CDR3 bases are TGTGCCAGCAGCTTGGTAGCGGGGGGGCCCAATGAGCAGTTCTTC. Protein product: CASSLVAGGPNEQFF.